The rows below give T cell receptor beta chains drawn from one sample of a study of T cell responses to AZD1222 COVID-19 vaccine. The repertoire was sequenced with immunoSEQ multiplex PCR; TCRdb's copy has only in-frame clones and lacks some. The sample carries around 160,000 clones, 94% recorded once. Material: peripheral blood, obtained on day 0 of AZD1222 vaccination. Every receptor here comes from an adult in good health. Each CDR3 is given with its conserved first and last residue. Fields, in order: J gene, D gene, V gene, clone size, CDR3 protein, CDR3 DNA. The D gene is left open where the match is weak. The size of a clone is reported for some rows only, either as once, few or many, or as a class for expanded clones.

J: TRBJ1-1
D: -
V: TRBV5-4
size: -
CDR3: CASSLGERTEAFF
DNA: TGTGCCAGCAGCTTGGGAGAGAGGACTGAAGCTTTCTTT

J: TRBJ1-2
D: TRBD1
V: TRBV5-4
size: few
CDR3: CASREGQTGDYGYTF
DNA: TGTGCCAGCAGAGAGGGTCAAACAGGGGACTATGGCTACACCTTC

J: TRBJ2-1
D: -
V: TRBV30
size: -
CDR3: CAWSPLANEQFF
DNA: TGTGCCTGGAGCCCCTTAGCGAATGAGCAGTTCTTC

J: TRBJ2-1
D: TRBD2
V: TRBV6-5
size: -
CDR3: CASTTGTSGSNEQFF
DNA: TGTGCCAGCACCACCGGGACTAGCGGGAGCAATGAGCAGTTCTTC

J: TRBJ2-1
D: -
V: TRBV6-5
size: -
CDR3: CASSWNEQFF
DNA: TGTGCCAGCAGTTGGAACGAGCAGTTCTTC

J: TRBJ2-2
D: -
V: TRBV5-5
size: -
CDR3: CASSLAGRTTGELFF
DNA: TGTGCCAGCAGCTTGGCAGGGAGGACCACCGGGGAGCTGTTTTTT

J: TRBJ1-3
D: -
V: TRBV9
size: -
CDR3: CASSPGNTIYF
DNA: TGTGCCAGCAGCCCCGGAAACACCATATATTTT

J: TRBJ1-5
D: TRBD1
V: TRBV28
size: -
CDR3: CASSSGQGNQPQHF
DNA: TGTGCCAGCAGCTCGGGACAGGGGAATCAGCCCCAGCATTTT

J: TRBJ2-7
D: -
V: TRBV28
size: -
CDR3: CASSFSDRREQYF
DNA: TGTGCCAGCAGTTTCAGTGACAGGCGCGAGCAGTACTTC

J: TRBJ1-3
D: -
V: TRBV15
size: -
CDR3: CATGRTVSGNTIYF
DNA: TGTGCCACCGGTCGGACAGTCTCTGGAAACACCATATATTTT

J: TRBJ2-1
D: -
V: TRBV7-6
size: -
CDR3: CASSFLAGGLSSYNEQFF
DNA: TGTGCCAGCAGCTTTTTGGCTGGCGGTTTAAGCTCCTACAATGAGCAGTTCTTC

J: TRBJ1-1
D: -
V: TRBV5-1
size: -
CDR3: CASSWVGSMNTEAFF
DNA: TGCGCCAGCAGCTGGGTTGGCAGCATGAACACTGAAGCTTTCTTT

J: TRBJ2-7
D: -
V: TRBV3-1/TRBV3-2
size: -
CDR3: CASSQELIGVGEQYF
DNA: TGTGCCAGCAGCCAAGAGTTGATTGGAGTCGGGGAGCAGTACTTC

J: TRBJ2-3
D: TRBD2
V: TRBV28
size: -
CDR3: CASSLGPGGGRMVDTQYF
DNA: TGTGCCAGCAGTTTAGGTCCCGGGGGCGGGAGGATGGTAGATACGCAGTATTTT

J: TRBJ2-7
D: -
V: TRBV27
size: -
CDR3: CASSLSGSSYEQYF
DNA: TGTGCCAGCAGTTTATCTGGAAGCTCCTACGAGCAGTACTTC

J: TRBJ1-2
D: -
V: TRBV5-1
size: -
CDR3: CASSPGQRYGYTF
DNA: TGCGCCAGCAGCCCCGGACAGCGATATGGCTACACCTTC

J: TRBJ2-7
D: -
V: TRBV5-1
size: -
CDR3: CASSLVGAGIGQYF
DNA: TGCGCCAGCAGCTTGGTTGGGGCTGGAATCGGGCAGTACTTC

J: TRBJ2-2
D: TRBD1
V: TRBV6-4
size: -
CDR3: CASSGASGGADTGELFF
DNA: TGTGCCAGCAGTGGGGCTTCAGGGGGCGCCGACACCGGGGAGCTGTTTTTT

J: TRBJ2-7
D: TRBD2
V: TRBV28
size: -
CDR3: CASIPGGGRSYEQYF
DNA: TGTGCCAGCATCCCGGGGGGGGGTCGCTCCTACGAGCAGTACTTC

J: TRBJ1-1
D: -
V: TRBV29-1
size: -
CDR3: CSVAMGTEAFF
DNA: TGCAGCGTTGCAATGGGCACTGAAGCTTTCTTT

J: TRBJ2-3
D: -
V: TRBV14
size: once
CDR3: CASASGVSTDTQYF
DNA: TGTGCCAGCGCCAGTGGAGTAAGCACAGATACGCAGTATTTT

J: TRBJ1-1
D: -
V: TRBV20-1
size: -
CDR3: CSARSGSEAFF
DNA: TGCAGTGCTAGATCAGGGAGTGAAGCTTTCTTT

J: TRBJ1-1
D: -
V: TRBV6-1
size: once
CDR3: CASSEAGLGGYEAFF
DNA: TGTGCCAGCAGTGAAGCGGGTTTGGGAGGGTATGAAGCTTTCTTT

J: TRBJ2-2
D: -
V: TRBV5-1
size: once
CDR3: CASSSGTSNTGELFF
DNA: TGCGCCAGCAGCTCAGGGACTTCGAACACCGGGGAGCTGTTTTTT

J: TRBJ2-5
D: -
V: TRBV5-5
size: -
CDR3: CASSLDSGQETQYF
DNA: TGTGCCAGCAGCTTGGATAGTGGGCAAGAGACCCAGTACTTC

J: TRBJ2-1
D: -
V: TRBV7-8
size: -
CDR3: CASSLAGGPYNEQFF
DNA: TGTGCCAGCAGCTTAGCGGGAGGCCCCTACAATGAGCAGTTCTTC

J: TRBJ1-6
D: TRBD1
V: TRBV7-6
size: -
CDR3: CASSLQGAGSPLHF
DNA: TGTGCCAGCAGCTTACAGGGGGCTGGCTCACCCCTCCACTTT

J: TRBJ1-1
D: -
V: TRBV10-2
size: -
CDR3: CASNTGPNTEAFF
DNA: TGCGCCAGCAATACAGGGCCGAACACTGAAGCTTTCTTT

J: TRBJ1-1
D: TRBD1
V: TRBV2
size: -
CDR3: CASRTDRGTEAFF
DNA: TGTGCCAGCAGGACCGACAGGGGGACTGAAGCTTTCTTT

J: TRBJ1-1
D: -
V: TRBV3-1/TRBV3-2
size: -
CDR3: CASSPGGPGTEAFF
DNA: TGTGCCAGCAGCCCCGGCGGACCGGGGACTGAAGCTTTCTTT

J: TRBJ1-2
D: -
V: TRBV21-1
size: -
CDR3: CASSQTGGKVLYGYTF
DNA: TGTGCCAGCAGCCAAACGGGAGGGAAGGTGCTCTATGGCTACACCTTC

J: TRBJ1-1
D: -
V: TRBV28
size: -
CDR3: CASSRNTEAFF
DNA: TGTGCCAGCAGCCGGAACACTGAAGCTTTCTTT

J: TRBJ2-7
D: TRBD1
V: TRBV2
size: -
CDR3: CASSDTGQGIGEQYF
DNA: TGTGCCAGCAGTGACACCGGACAGGGCATCGGCGAGCAGTACTTC

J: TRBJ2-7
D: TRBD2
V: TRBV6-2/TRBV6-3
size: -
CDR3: CASSLTLSGRAGEQYF
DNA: TGTGCCAGCAGTTTAACCCTTAGCGGGAGGGCCGGCGAGCAGTACTTC

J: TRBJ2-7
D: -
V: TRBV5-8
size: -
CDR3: CASSPPPGSVSYEQYF
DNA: TGTGCCAGCAGCCCCCCGCCTGGGAGCGTTAGTTACGAGCAGTACTTC

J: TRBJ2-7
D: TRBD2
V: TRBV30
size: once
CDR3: CAWSVASGSWSYEQYF
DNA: TGTGCCTGGAGTGTAGCTAGCGGGAGCTGGTCCTACGAGCAGTACTTC